This entry lists 3 T cell receptor beta chains sequenced from one sample in a study of OX40 agonist ivuxolimab in advanced cancers. This table comes from immunoSEQ multiplex PCR, and its TCRdb copy is limited to in-frame clones, with some not included. The sample lists roughly 61,000 clones, 92% occurring once. The source material was CD4+ or CD8+ T cells sorted from blood, sampled in a trial of the OX40 agonist ivuxolimab. These receptor sequences come from an adult with an advanced solid tumor such as melanoma, head and neck, liver or kidney cancer.

CDR3 protein: CASSPWESSYEQYF. CDR3 sequence (DNA): TGTGCCAGCAGCCCCTGGGAAAGCTCCTACGAGCAGTACTTC. The V call is TRBV7-9, the J call TRBJ2-7; D is undetermined. CDR3 size: 14 residues. CDR1 and CDR2 (germline): SEHNR, FQNEAQ (reference sequence). V was pared by 5 bases and J by 0 bases, with 11 bases between.

This clone has a handful of counts. The chain recombines TRBV19 with TRBJ1-5, with D hard to call. This CDR3 region has 13 residues. With 1 base removed from V and 7 bases from J, the gap between germline ends came to 8 bases. In germline, CDR1 is LNHDA, CDR2 SQIVND (reference sequence). The CDR3 nucleotides are TGTGCCAGTAGTATAGGACCGGGGCAGCCCCAGCATTTT. It codes for CASSIGPGQPQHF.

The chain employs TRBV6-5 and TRBJ2-1, with 7 bases aligning to TRBD1. The germline gives CDR1 MNHEY, CDR2 SVGAGI. This CDR3 has 13 amino acids. V shed 9 bases and J 4 bases; nucleotides not matched to a gene: 6. The CDR3 loop is CASTGTEYNEQFF. As DNA, the CDR3 is TGTGCCAGTACCGGGACAGAATACAATGAGCAGTTCTTC.